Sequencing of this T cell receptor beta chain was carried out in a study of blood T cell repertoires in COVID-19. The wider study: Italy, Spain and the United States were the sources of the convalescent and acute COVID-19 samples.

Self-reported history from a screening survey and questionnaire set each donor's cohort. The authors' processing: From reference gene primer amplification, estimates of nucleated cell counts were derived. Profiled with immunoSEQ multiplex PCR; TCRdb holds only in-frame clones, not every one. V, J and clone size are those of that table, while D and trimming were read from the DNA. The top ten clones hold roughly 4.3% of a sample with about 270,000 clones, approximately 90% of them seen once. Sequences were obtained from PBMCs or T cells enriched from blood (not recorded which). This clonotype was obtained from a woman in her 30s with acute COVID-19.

CDR3 nucleotide sequence: TGTGCCACCAGTGATTTGGCTGACATTAGTGATACGCAGTATTTT. Translated: CATSDLADISDTQYF. This sequence joins TRBV24-1 and TRBJ2-3, with D uncertain. This CDR3 has 15 residues. Germline CDR1 KGHDR, CDR2 SFDVKD. The V gene lost 0 bases and the J gene lost 6 bases, with 12 bases spanning the gap.